This T cell receptor beta chain was sequenced for a study of regulatory T cells in long-lasting Graves disease. Study findings and constraints: The persistent group shared 2,500 to 3,000 public clonotypes, more than the approximately 880 shared by new patients. The study found TRBV28, TRBJ1-2 and TRBJ2-5 favored in persistent disease.

This clonotype was seen a handful of times. Its specificity is not known. Sequencing libraries for TCR beta were prepared with iRepertoire HTBI primers and Arm-PCR of CDR3 regions. TCRdb used MiXCR to reprocess the multiplex PCR reads, holding one entry per CDR3 protein. Of about 310,000 distinct CDR3 sequences listed, 20% to 25% were seen once; the top ten hold roughly three fifths. Germline V gives CDR1 MNHNS, CDR2 SASEGT. CDR3 length: 18 residues. Trimming left V 0 bases short and J 6 bases short, with 21 bases between. Time point described: persistent/refractory GD, antithyroid drugs over 5 years with positive TRAb. The TCR library used RNA extracted from PBMCs. From an endocrinology department in Xi'an, China, came the patients. A peripheral blood sample, roughly 8.5 milliliters in volume, was drawn into EDTA tubes.

The chain recombines TRBV6-1 with TRBJ2-4, with D maybe TRBD2 (6 bases). The source material was peripheral blood mononuclear cells (PBMCs), sampled when the disease was refractory, from a patient treated with antithyroid drugs. The TCR was taken from a female donor with Graves disease. The CDR3 nucleotides read TGTGCCAGCAGTGAAGCAAAGGCGGGGTACGGCTTGAGAAACATTCAGTACTTC. This sequence encodes CASSEAKAGYGLRNIQYF.